This T cell receptor (beta chain) was recorded in a study of T cells in localized non-small cell lung cancer. General observations from the study: The greatest T cell clonality was found in uninvolved adjacent lung (higher than in tumor). Because only a single region of the tumor was sequenced, heterogeneity remains possible. The appearance of a median around 57 of the top 100 tumor clones was seen in adjacent lung. Longer overall survival associated with higher blood T cell density; shorter survival with higher adjacent-lung clonality.

The table came from immunoSEQ multiplex PCR; TCRdb's copy has only in-frame clones and leaves some out. The sample carries roughly 35,000 clones, approximately 88% recorded once. The CDR3 consists of 12 residues. Per germline, CDR1 KGHSH and CDR2 LQKENI. V gave up 3 bases and J gave up 5 bases, with 7 bases separating them. Of note for this clone: The antigen remains unidentified.

The chain is built from TRBV18 and TRBJ2-5; no reliable D call. The sequencing here drew on peripheral blood, taken before any cancer treatment. This TCR came from a woman aged 35-70 years with stage I lung adenocarcinoma. This CDR3 reads CASSPTGETQYF. CDR3 in DNA: TGTGCCAGCTCACCTACGGGTGAGACCCAGTACTTC.